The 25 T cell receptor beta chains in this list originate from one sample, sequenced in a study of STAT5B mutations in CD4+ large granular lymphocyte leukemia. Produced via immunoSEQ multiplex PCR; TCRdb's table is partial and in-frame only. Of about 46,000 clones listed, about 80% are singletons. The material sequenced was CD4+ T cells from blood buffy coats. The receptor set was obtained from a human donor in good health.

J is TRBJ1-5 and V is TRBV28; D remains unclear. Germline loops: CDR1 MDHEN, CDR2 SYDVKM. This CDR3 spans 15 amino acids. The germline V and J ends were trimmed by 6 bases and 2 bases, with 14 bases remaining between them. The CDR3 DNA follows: TGTGCCAGCAGCCGACACTCTGATGGCAATCAGCCCCAGCATTTT. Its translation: CASSRHSDGNQPQHF.

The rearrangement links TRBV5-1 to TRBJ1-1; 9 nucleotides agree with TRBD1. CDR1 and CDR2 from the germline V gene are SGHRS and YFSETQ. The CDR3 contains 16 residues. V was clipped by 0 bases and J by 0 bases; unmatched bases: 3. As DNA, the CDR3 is TGCGCCAGCAGCTTGGGAGGACAGGGGATGAACACTGAAGCTTTCTTT. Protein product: CASSLGGQGMNTEAFF.

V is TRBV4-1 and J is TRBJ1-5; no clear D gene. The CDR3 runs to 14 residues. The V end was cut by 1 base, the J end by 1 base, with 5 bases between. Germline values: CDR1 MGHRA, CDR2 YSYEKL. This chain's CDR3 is CASSQGMSNQPQHF. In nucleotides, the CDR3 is TGCGCCAGCAGCCAAGGGATGAGCAATCAGCCCCAGCATTTT.

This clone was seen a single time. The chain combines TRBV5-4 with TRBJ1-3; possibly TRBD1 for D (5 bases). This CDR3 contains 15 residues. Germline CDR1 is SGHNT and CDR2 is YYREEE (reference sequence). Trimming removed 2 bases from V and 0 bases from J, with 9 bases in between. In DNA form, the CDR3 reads TGTGCCAGCAGCTTTGCGGGGGACTCTGGAAACACCATATATTTT. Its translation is CASSFAGDSGNTIYF.

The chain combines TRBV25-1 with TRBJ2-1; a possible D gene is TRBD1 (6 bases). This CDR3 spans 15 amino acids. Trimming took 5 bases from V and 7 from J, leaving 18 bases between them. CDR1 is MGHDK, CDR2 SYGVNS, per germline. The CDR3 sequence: CASSPGTSFRNEQFF. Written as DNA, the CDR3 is TGTGCCAGCAGTCCCGGGACAAGCTTTAGGAATGAGCAGTTCTTC. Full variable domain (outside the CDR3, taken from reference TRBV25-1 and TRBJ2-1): EADIYQTPRYLVIGTGKKITLECSQTMGHDKMYWYQQDPGMELHLIHYSYGVNSTEKGDLSSESTVSRIRTEHFPLTLESARPSHTSQYLCASSPGTSFRNEQFFGPGTRLTVL.

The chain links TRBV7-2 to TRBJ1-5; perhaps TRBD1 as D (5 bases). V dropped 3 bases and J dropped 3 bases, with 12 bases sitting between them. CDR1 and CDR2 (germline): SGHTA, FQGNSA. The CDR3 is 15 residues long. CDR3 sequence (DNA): TGTGCCAGCAGCTTGGTTAGCAGGGCCAATCAGCCCCAGCATTTT. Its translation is CASSLVSRANQPQHF.

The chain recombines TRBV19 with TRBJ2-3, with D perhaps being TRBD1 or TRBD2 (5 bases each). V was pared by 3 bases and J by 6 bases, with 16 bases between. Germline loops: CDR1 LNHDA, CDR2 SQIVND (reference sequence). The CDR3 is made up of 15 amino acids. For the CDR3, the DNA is TGTGCCAGTAGTATGGTCCAGGGAGCGTATGATACGCAGTATTTT. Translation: CASSMVQGAYDTQYF.

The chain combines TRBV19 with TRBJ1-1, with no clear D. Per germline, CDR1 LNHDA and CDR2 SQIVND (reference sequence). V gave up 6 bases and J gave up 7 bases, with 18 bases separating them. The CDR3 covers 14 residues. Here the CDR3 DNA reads TGTGCCAGTAGACCACCCGGCAGCCTACTTGAAGCTTTCTTT. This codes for CASRPPGSLLEAFF.

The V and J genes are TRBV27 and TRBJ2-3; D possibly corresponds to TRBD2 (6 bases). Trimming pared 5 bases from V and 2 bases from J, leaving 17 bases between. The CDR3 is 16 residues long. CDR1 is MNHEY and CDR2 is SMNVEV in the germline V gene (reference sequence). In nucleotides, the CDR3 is TGTGCCAGCAGTGCCGGGGGACTGTATCTCACAGATACGCAGTATTTT. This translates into CASSAGGLYLTDTQYF.

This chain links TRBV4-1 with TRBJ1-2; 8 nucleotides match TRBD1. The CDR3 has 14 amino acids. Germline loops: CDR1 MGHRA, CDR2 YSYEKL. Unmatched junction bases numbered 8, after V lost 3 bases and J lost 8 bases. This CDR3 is CASSQRTGTVGYTF. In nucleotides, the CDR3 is TGCGCCAGCAGCCAGCGGACAGGGACGGTAGGCTACACCTTC.

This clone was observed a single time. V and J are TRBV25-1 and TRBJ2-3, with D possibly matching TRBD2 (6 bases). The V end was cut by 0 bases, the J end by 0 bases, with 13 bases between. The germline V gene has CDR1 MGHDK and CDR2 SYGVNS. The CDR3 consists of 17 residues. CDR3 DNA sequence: TGTGCCAGCAGTGAATACCCAGGCGGGACTAGCACAGATACGCAGTATTTT. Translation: CASSEYPGGTSTDTQYF.

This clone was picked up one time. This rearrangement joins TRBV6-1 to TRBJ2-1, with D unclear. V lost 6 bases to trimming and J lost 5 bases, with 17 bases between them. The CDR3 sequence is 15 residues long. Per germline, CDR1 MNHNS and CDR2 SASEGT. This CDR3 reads CASRLDPNPNNEQFF. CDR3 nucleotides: TGTGCCAGCAGATTAGATCCAAATCCAAACAATGAGCAGTTCTTC.

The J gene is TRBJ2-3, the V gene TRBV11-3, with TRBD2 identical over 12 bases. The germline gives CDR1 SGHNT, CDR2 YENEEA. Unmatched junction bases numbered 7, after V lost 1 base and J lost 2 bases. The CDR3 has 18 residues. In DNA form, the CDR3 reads TGTGCCAGCAGCTTAGTAGGGCGGACTAGCGGGGACACAGATACGCAGTATTTT. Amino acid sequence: CASSLVGRTSGDTDTQYF.

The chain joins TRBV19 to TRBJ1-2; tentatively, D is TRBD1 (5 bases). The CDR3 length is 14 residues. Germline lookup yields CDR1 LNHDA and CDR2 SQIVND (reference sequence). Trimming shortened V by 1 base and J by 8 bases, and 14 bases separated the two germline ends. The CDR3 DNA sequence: TGTGCCAGTAGTATAGGTGTTCAGGGAGGCGGCTACACCTTC. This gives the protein CASSIGVQGGGYTF.

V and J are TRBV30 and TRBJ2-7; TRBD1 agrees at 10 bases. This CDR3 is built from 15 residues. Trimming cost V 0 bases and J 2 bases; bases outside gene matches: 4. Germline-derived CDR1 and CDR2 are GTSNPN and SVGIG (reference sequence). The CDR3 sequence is CAWSVGGTGAYEQYF. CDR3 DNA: TGTGCCTGGAGTGTAGGGGGGACAGGGGCCTACGAGCAGTACTTC.

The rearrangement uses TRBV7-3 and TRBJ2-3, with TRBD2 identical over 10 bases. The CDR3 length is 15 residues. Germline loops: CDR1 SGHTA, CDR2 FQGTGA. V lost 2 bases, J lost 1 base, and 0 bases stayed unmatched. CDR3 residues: CASSLGTSGTDTQYF. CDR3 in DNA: TGTGCCAGCAGCTTAGGGACTAGCGGCACAGATACGCAGTATTTT.

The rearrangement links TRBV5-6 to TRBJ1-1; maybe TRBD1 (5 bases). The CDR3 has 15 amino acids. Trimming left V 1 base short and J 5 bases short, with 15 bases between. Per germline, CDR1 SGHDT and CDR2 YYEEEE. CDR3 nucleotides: TGTGCCAGCAGCTTGTTGCCGGATGGGGGGACTGAAGCTTTCTTT. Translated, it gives CASSLLPDGGTEAFF.

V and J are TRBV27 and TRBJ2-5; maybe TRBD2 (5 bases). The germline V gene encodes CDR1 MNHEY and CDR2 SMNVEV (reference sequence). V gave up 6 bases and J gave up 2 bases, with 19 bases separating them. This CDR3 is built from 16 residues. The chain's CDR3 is CASSTPSAGGQETQYF. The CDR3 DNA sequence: TGTGCCAGCAGCACTCCGAGCGCGGGCGGACAAGAGACCCAGTACTTC.

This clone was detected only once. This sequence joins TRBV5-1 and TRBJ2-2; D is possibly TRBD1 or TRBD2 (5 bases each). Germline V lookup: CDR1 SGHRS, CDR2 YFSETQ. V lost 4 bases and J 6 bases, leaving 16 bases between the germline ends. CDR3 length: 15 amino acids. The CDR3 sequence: CASSRVGAQPGELFF. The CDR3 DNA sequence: TGCGCCAGCAGCCGTGTCGGGGCTCAACCCGGGGAGCTGTTTTTT.

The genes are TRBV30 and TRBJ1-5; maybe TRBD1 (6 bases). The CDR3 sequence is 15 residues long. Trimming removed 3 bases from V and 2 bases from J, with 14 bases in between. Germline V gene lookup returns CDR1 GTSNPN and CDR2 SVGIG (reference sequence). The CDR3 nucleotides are TGTGCCTGGAGGCCCCAGGGGTCGTGCAATCAGCCCCAGCATTTT. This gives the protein CAWRPQGSCNQPQHF.

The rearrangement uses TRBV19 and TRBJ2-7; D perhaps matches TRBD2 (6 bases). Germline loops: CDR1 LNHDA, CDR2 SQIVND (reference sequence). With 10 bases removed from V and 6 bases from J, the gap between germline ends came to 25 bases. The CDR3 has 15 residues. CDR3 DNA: TGTGCCACAACAAAGGCCGGGAGCACTACTCCCGAGCAGTACTTC. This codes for CATTKAGSTTPEQYF. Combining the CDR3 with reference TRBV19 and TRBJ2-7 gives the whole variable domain DGGITQSPKYLFRKEGQNVTLSCEQNLNHDAMYWYRQDPGQGLRLIYYSQIVNDFQKGDIAEGYSVSREKKESFPLTVTSAQKNPTAFYLCATTKAGSTTPEQYFGPGTRLTVT.

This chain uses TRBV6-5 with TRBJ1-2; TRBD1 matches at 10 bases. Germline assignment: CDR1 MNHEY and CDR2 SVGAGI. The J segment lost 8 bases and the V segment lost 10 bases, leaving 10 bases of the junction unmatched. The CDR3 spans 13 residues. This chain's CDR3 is CATRTGGRGGYTF. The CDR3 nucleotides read TGTGCCACTAGGACAGGGGGTCGTGGAGGCTACACCTTC.

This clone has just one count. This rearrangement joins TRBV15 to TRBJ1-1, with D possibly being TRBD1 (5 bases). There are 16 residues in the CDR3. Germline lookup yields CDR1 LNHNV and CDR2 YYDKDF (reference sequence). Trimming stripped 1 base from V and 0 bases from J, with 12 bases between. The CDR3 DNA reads TGTGCCACCAGCAGAGGGTGGGGGTTTATGAACACTGAAGCTTTCTTT. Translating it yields CATSRGWGFMNTEAFF.

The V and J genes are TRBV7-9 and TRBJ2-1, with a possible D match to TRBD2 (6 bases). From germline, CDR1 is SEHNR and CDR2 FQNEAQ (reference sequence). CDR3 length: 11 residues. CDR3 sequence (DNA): TGTTCAACCGCACTAGCTGGTGAGCAGTTCTTC. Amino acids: CSTALAGEQFF.

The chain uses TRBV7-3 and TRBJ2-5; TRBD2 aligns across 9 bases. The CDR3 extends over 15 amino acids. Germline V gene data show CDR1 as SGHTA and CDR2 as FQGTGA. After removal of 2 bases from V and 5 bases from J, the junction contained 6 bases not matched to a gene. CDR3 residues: CASSLEAGGVETQYF. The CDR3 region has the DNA TGTGCCAGCAGCTTAGAGGCGGGAGGGGTTGAGACCCAGTACTTC. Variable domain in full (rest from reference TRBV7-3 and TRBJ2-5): GAGVSQTPSNKVTEKGKYVELRCDPISGHTALYWYRQSLGQGPEFLIYFQGTGAADDSGLPNDRFFAVRPEGSVSTLKIQRTERGDSAVYLCASSLEAGGVETQYFGPGTRLLVL.